The 25 T cell receptor beta chains reported below all come from one sample, sequenced in a study of blood T cell repertoires in COVID-19 (dated by TCRdb to the early 2020s). The library relied on the immunoSEQ multiplex PCR assay. Held by TCRdb, this immuneACCESS table contains in-frame sequences only and omits some clones. Under half of the omission traces to an unresolved V gene where checked; the cause of the rest is unknown. The sample profile shows about 180,000 clones; approximately 89% of them were found once. The ten largest clones take up 6.2% of the sample. Sequencing was done on a sample of PBMCs or T cells enriched from blood (not recorded which). The receptors were gathered from a man aged 35-49 years who had recovered from COVID-19.

The V call is TRBV29-1, the J call TRBJ2-7; tentatively, D is TRBD1 (6 bases). V was clipped by 4 bases and J by 1 base, with 11 bases between them. In germline, CDR1 is SQVTM, CDR2 ANQGSEA. The CDR3 is 13 residues long. The CDR3 reads CSVADRRSYEQYF. The CDR3 region has the DNA TGCAGCGTTGCTGACAGGAGATCCTACGAGCAGTACTTC.

The chain combines TRBV27 with TRBJ2-7; tentative D call: TRBD1 (6 bases). The V end lost 5 bases, the J end lost 2 bases, and 16 bases lay between the germline ends. CDR3 length: 15 residues. Per the germline V gene, CDR1 is MNHEY and CDR2 is SMNVEV (reference sequence). The CDR3 nucleotides read TGTGCCAGCAGTCGCTACAGGGATTATGCCTACGAGCAGTACTTC. Translated: CASSRYRDYAYEQYF.

The V call is TRBV19, the J call TRBJ2-7; TRBD1 matches at 7 bases. Germline assignment: CDR1 LNHDA and CDR2 SQIVND (reference sequence). This CDR3 has 14 residues. With V trimmed by 5 bases and J by 0 bases, 4 bases remained unmatched. The CDR3 region is CASSAGTASYEQYF. CDR3 coding DNA: TGTGCCAGTAGTGCCGGGACAGCCTCCTACGAGCAGTACTTC.

The gene calls are TRBV5-1 and TRBJ2-7; possible D gene TRBD2, 5 bases. From germline, CDR1 is SGHRS and CDR2 YFSETQ. Trimming removed 2 bases from V and 1 base from J, with 16 bases in between. The CDR3 consists of 16 residues. The CDR3 DNA is TGCGCCAGCAGCTTTCAAGCGGTCTCAGCTTCCTACGAGCAGTACTTC. Translation gives CASSFQAVSASYEQYF.

The rearrangement uses TRBV20-1 and TRBJ1-1, with a weak D call TRBD1 (5 bases). The CDR3 has 10 amino acids. CDR1 and CDR2 from the germline V gene are DFQATT and SNEGSKA (reference sequence). V was cut by 7 bases and J by 8 bases, with 11 bases left in between. This CDR3 is CSVLAGEAFF. The CDR3 DNA sequence: TGCAGTGTTTTGGCAGGGGAAGCTTTCTTT.

This chain joins TRBV5-1 and TRBJ2-5; possible D gene TRBD2, 5 bases. V was shortened by 2 bases and J by 3 bases, with 20 bases between the two germline ends. The V gene's germline CDR1 is SGHRS and CDR2 YFSETQ. The CDR3 has 17 amino acids. This chain's CDR3 is CASSLWWQRDLEETQYF. DNA of the CDR3: TGCGCCAGCAGCTTATGGTGGCAGAGGGATTTGGAAGAGACCCAGTACTTC.

The count of this clone is one. This chain uses TRBV18 with TRBJ1-6; D perhaps matches TRBD1 (6 bases). V lost 2 bases to trimming and J lost 5 bases, with 10 bases between them. Per the germline V gene, CDR1 is KGHSH and CDR2 is LQKENI. The CDR3 is 15 amino acids. The CDR3 is CASSPIGGDNSPLHF. CDR3 sequence (DNA): TGTGCCAGCTCACCAATAGGGGGGGATAATTCACCCCTCCACTTT. Based on the CDR3 plus reference TRBV18 and TRBJ1-6, the full variable domain is NAGVMQNPRHLVRRRGQEARLRCSPMKGHSHVYWYRQLPEEGLKFMVYLQKENIIDESGMPKERFSAEFPKEGPSILRIQQVVRGDSAAYFCASSPIGGDNSPLHFGNGTRLTVT.

This chain uses TRBV6-1 with TRBJ2-7, with D perhaps TRBD2 (6 bases). This CDR3 contains 15 residues. Trimming cost V 1 base and J 6 bases, with 16 bases left between them. Germline lookup yields CDR1 MNHNS and CDR2 SASEGT. For the CDR3, the DNA is TGTGCCAGCAGTGAAGTGGCAGGAGGGCCGGGCGAGCAGTACTTC. Its translation is CASSEVAGGPGEQYF.

The chain employs TRBV6-4 and TRBJ1-5; 9 bases are shared with TRBD1. V dropped 2 bases and J dropped 6; count of bases not matched to a gene: 2. The CDR3 extends over 14 amino acids. Germline-derived CDR1 and CDR2 are MRHNA and SNTAGT. CDR3 residues: CASSDGTGTQPQHF. As DNA, the CDR3 is TGTGCCAGCAGTGACGGGACAGGGACTCAGCCCCAGCATTTT.

The chain uses TRBV19 and TRBJ2-4; 8 positions agree with TRBD1. Germline CDR1 LNHDA, CDR2 SQIVND (reference sequence). V lost 0 bases and J lost 7; bases outside the gene matches: 14. This CDR3 spans 18 amino acids. The CDR3, as DNA: TGTGCCAGTAGTATAGACCAGGGACAGGCCCGGGCCGCGAACATTCAGTACTTC. Encoded protein: CASSIDQGQARAANIQYF.

V and J are TRBV14 and TRBJ1-1; tentative D call: TRBD1 (5 bases). From germline, CDR1 is SGHDN and CDR2 FVKESK. With 3 bases removed from V and 3 bases from J, the gap between germline ends came to 8 bases. This CDR3 contains 13 residues. The CDR3 DNA reads as TGTGCCAGCAGCCATAGGGGTTACACTGAAGCTTTCTTT. This translates into CASSHRGYTEAFF. Filled out from reference TRBV14 and TRBJ1-1, the complete variable domain reads EAGVTQFPSHSVIEKGQTVTLRCDPISGHDNLYWYRRVMGKEIKFLLHFVKESKQDESGMPNNRFLAERTGGTYSTLKVQPAELEDSGVYFCASSHRGYTEAFFGQGTRLTVV.

A few counts support this clone. The rearrangement links TRBV18 to TRBJ2-5; weak D call: TRBD2 (5 bases). This CDR3 has 17 amino acids. V lost 3 bases and J 4 bases, leaving 21 bases between the germline ends. The germline V gene has CDR1 KGHSH and CDR2 LQKENI. The CDR3 region has the DNA TGTGCCAGCTCACCCCCGACTGGTGGGGAGAGAGGAGAGACCCAGTACTTC. Translation gives CASSPPTGGERGETQYF.

The CDR3 DNA reads TGTGCCAGCAGCACTCGGGGCAGCGGGTCTGAAGCTTTCTTT. Its translation is CASSTRGSGSEAFF. This chain uses TRBV7-3 with TRBJ1-1, with a possible D match to TRBD1 (5 bases). CDR1 and CDR2 (germline): SGHTA, FQGTGA. This CDR3 is 14 amino acids long. V lost 5 bases to trimming and J lost 6 bases, with 16 bases between them.

This clone has only a few counts. This chain uses TRBV19 with TRBJ1-1; 10 bases line up with TRBD1. The V segment lost 3 bases and the J segment 0 bases; nucleotides outside the gene matches: 7. The CDR3 length is 17 residues. Per germline, CDR1 LNHDA and CDR2 SQIVND (reference sequence). CDR3 sequence (DNA): TGTGCCAGTAGTATCCTGACAGGGGGCACCCTGAACACTGAAGCTTTCTTT. Translating it yields CASSILTGGTLNTEAFF.

The chain employs TRBV7-9 and TRBJ2-3; D is possibly TRBD2 (6 bases). Germline V CDR1 and CDR2: SEHNR, FQNEAQ (reference sequence). The V and J ends lost 4 bases and 6 bases respectively, with 23 bases between them. The CDR3 is 17 amino acids. The CDR3 here is CASSYPSGTLAMDTQYF. CDR3 sequence (DNA): TGTGCCAGCAGCTACCCCAGTGGGACTCTAGCTATGGATACGCAGTATTTT.

The chain couples TRBV7-2 to TRBJ2-1, with D possibly matching TRBD2 (5 bases). The CDR3 runs to 14 residues. Germline CDR1 reads SGHTA; CDR2 reads FQGNSA. V lost 3 bases, J lost 8 bases, and 14 bases lay in between. The CDR3 nucleotides are TGTGCCAGCAGCTTGTACGAGGGTTGGGATGAGCAGTTCTTC. This encodes CASSLYEGWDEQFF. Combining the CDR3 with reference TRBV7-2 and TRBJ2-1 gives the whole variable domain GAGVSQSPSNKVTEKGKDVELRCDPISGHTALYWYRQSLGQGLEFLIYFQGNSAPDKSGLPSDRFSAERTGGSVSTLTIQRTQQEDSAVYLCASSLYEGWDEQFFGPGTRLTVL.

This chain links TRBV3-1 (or the pseudogene TRBV3-2) with TRBJ2-3; D gene ambiguous. Germline CDR1 is LGHDT and CDR2 is YNNKEL (reference sequence). This CDR3 region has 17 residues. The germline V and J ends were trimmed by 0 bases and 5 bases, with 18 bases remaining between them. CDR3 sequence (DNA): TGTGCCAGCAGCCAAGAACGGAGTAGCTTCGGTGGAGATACGCAGTATTTT. This translates into CASSQERSSFGGDTQYF.

The chain links TRBV12-3 or TRBV12-4 to TRBJ1-5, with D tentatively TRBD1 (5 bases). This CDR3 has 13 amino acids. V was trimmed by 6 bases and J by 9 bases, leaving 15 bases between them. The DNA of the CDR3 is TGTGCCAGCAGCCTTACAGGTTCTCGGCCCCAGCATTTT. Its translation: CASSLTGSRPQHF.

The CDR3 sequence is CAWTLTGAVQPQHF. Written as DNA, the CDR3 is TGTGCCTGGACTCTTACAGGGGCGGTGCAGCCCCAGCATTTT. The rearrangement joins TRBV30 to TRBJ1-5; 7 bases fit TRBD1. The CDR3 is 14 residues long. Germline assignment: CDR1 GTSNPN and CDR2 SVGIG (reference sequence). Trimming took 4 bases from V and 7 from J; bases not matched to a gene: 10.

The chain recombines TRBV27 with TRBJ2-7, with 8 bases identical to TRBD1. Germline V CDR1 and CDR2: MNHEY, SMNVEV (reference sequence). The CDR3 covers 16 residues. V dropped 6 bases and J dropped 2; count of bases not matched to a gene: 12. The CDR3 DNA is TGTGCCAGCAGGACCGGGACAGGCAAGAACCCCTACGAGCAGTACTTC. Its translation: CASRTGTGKNPYEQYF.

The chain links TRBV5-1 to TRBJ1-1; 9 nucleotides align to TRBD1. V shed 2 bases, J shed 1 base, and the junction held 3 bases outside the gene matches. CDR1 is SGHRS, CDR2 YFSETQ, per germline. The CDR3 is 15 residues long. The CDR3 region has the DNA TGCGCCAGCAGCTTAAAGACAGGGGGGAACACTGAAGCTTTCTTT. This translates into CASSLKTGGNTEAFF.

The rearrangement links TRBV6-2 or TRBV6-3 to TRBJ2-7, with a possible D match to TRBD1 (6 bases). CDR3 size: 12 residues. V was cut by 5 bases and J by 5 bases, with 10 bases left in between. Germline lookup yields CDR1 MNHEY and CDR2 SVGEGT. Here the CDR3 reads CASSDYRDEQYF. CDR3 DNA: TGTGCCAGCAGTGACTACAGGGACGAGCAGTACTTC.

V and J are TRBV5-5 and TRBJ2-7, with a possible D match to TRBD1 (5 bases). Trimming shortened V by 4 bases and J by 2 bases, and 19 bases separated the two germline ends. Germline-derived CDR1 and CDR2 are SGHKS and YYEKEE (reference sequence). The CDR3 length is 16 residues. CDR3 region: CASSLYQGPSAYEQYF. For the CDR3, the DNA is TGTGCCAGCAGCCTCTATCAGGGTCCCAGCGCCTACGAGCAGTACTTC. Variable domain in full (rest from reference TRBV5-5 and TRBJ2-7): DAGVTQSPTHLIKTRGQQVTLRCSPISGHKSVSWYQQVLGQGPQFIFQYYEKEERGRGNFPDRFSARQFPNYSSELNVNALLLGDSALYLCASSLYQGPSAYEQYFGPGTRLTVT.

The chain carries TRBV6-5 and TRBJ1-2; D possibly corresponds to TRBD1 (5 bases). Germline V CDR1 and CDR2: MNHEY, SVGAGI. V lost 6 bases to trimming and J lost 7 bases, with 18 bases between them. This CDR3 region has 14 residues. Written as DNA, the CDR3 is TGTGCCAGCAGCAATCCTTTCGGTGGGGCTGGCTACACCTTC. The encoded protein is CASSNPFGGAGYTF.

This clone was picked up a small number of times. This CDR3 is CASSFGGGLQFSPLHF. CDR3 sequence (DNA): TGCGCCAGCAGCTTTGGAGGGGGACTACAATTTTCACCCCTCCACTTT. The chain joins TRBV5-1 to TRBJ1-6; possibly TRBD1 for D (6 bases). This CDR3 is 16 amino acids long. Trimming took 2 bases from V and 9 from J, leaving 18 bases between them. CDR1 SGHRS and CDR2 YFSETQ come from the germline V gene. Drawing the rest from reference TRBV5-1 and TRBJ1-6, the complete variable domain is KAGVTQTPRYLIKTRGQQVTLSCSPISGHRSVSWYQQTPGQGLQFLFEYFSETQRNKGNFPGRFSGRQFSNSRSEMNVSTLELGDSALYLCASSFGGGLQFSPLHFGNGTRLTVT.